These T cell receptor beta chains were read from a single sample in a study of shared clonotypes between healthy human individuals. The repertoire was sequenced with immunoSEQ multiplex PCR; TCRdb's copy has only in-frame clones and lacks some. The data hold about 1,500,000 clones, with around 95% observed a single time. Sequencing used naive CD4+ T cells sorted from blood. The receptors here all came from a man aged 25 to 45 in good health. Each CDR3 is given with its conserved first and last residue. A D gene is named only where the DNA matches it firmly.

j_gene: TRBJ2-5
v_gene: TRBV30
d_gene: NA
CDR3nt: TGTGCCTGGACTCAAGGGGCAGTTCAAGAGACCCAGTACTTC
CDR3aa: CAWTQGAVQETQYF

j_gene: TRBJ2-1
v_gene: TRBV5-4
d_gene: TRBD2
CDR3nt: TGTGCCAGCAGCTTCGGGGGGTCCTCCTACAATGAGCAGTTCTTC
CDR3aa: CASSFGGSSYNEQFF

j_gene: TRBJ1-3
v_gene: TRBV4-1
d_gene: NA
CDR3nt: TGCGCCAGCAGCCAAGATTCTAAGGGGCATTCTGGAAACACCATATATTTT
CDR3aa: CASSQDSKGHSGNTIYF

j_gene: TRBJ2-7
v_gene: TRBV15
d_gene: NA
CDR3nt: TGTGCCACCAGCAGAGATAGGGCTAATTACGAGCAGTACTTC
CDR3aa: CATSRDRANYEQYF

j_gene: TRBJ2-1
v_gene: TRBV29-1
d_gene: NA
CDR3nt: TGCAGCGTTGGGCACTTCTACAATGAGCAGTTCTTC
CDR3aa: CSVGHFYNEQFF

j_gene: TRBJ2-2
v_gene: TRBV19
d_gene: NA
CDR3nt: TGTGCCAGTACCGCATTCGGCCCGAACACCGGGGAGCTGTTTTTT
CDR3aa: CASTAFGPNTGELFF

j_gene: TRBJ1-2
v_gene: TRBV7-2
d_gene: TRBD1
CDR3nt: TGTGCCAGCAGCCCCGAGGGGACAGGGCGTCGGGGCTACACCTTC
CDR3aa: CASSPEGTGRRGYTF

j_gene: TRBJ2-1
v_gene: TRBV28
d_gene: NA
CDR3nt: TGTGCCGCACGCCAGAATGAGCAGTTCTTC
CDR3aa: CAARQNEQFF

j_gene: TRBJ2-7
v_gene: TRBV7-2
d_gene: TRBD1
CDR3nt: TGTGCCAGCAGCACGGACAGGGAAAGGTCCTACGAGCAGTACTTC
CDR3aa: CASSTDRERSYEQYF

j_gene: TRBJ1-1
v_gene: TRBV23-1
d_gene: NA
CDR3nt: TGCGCCAGCAGTCCAATGAACACTGAAGCTTTCTTT
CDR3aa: CASSPMNTEAFF

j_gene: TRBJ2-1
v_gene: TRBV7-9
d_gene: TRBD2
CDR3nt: TGTGCCAGCAGCTTAGTAGCGGGAGCGGACAATGAGCAGTTCTTC
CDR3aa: CASSLVAGADNEQFF

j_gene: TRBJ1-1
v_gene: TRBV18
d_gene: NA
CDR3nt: TGTGCCAGCTCACCCTTAGGACGGGATGAAGCTTTCTTT
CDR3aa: CASSPLGRDEAFF